Each of the 27 T cell receptor beta chains below was sequenced from the same sample in a study of identical twins. MiXCR was run by TCRdb on the 5' RACE reads, yielding one entry per CDR3 protein. This sample has around 690,000 distinct CDR3 sequences, with 21% found just once. Another study also made use of these data, one on T cells expressing NK-cell markers.

The material sequenced was PBMCs. The receptors originated from a woman younger than 35 in good health.

J is TRBJ2-2 and V is TRBV6-5, with D possibly being TRBD1 (6 bases). V lost 2 bases to trimming and J lost 2 bases, with 15 bases between them. This CDR3 has 17 amino acids. Looked up from germline, CDR1 is MNHEY and CDR2 is SVGAGI. CDR3 loop: CASSYPGTGTNTGELFF. The CDR3 nucleotides are TGTGCCAGCAGTTACCCCGGAACAGGGACCAACACCGGGGAGCTGTTTTTT.

This clonotype was observed a few times. The chain uses TRBV5-6 and TRBJ2-2; 8 bases fit TRBD2. The CDR3 totals 15 residues. CDR1 is SGHDT and CDR2 is YYEEEE in the germline V gene. V was pared by 2 bases and J by 7 bases, with 7 bases of the junction left unmatched. CDR3 amino acids: CASSLRLASVGELFF. CDR3 nucleotide sequence: TGTGCCAGCAGCTTACGACTAGCGTCTGTCGGGGAGCTGTTTTTT.

In its sample, this clonotype was seen a few times. The J gene is TRBJ1-2, the V gene TRBV29-1; no firm D call. Germline loops: CDR1 SQVTM, CDR2 ANQGSEA. This CDR3 has 9 amino acids. Trimming removed 6 bases from V and 4 bases from J, with 3 bases in between. The CDR3 nucleotides read TGCAGCGTCGGCTATGGCTACACCTTC. Translated: CSVGYGYTF. Complete variable domain (other parts from reference TRBV29-1 and TRBJ1-2): SAVISQKPSRDICQRGTSLTIQCQVDSQVTMMFWYRQQPGQSLTLIATANQGSEATYESGFVIDKFPISRPNLTFSTLTVSNMSPEDSSIYLCSVGYGYTFGSGTRLTVV.

The rearrangement uses TRBV14 and TRBJ2-1, with TRBD1 matching over 9 bases. V was clipped by 3 bases and J by 4 bases; unmatched bases: 4. The CDR3 extends over 15 amino acids. The germline CDR1 and CDR2 sequences are SGHDN and FVKESK. CDR3 residues: CASSQGQGLYNEQFF. CDR3 bases: TGTGCCAGCAGCCAGGGACAGGGACTGTACAATGAGCAGTTCTTC.

The V and J genes are TRBV12-3 or TRBV12-4 and TRBJ2-2, with 7 bases matching TRBD2. V gave up 3 bases and J gave up 0 bases; unmatched junction bases: 10. This CDR3 comprises 18 residues. CDR3 nucleotides: TGTGCCAGCAGTTTCTTCTGGGGGAGGGCCCCGAACACCGGGGAGCTGTTTTTT. Residues: CASSFFWGRAPNTGELFF.

This chain links TRBV10-3 with TRBJ2-7; 12 bases align to TRBD1. The germline CDR1 and CDR2 sequences are ENHRY and SYGVKD. The CDR3 covers 14 residues. With V trimmed by 2 bases and J by 6 bases, 2 bases remained unmatched. The CDR3 bases are TGTGCCATCAGTGAGCCGGGACAGGGGGCCGAGCAGTACTTC. It translates to CAISEPGQGAEQYF.

The table lists this clonotype with a few counts. This CDR3 is CASSPTPGEQYF. CDR3 coding DNA: TGCGCCAGCAGTCCAACCCCTGGCGAGCAGTACTTC. The genes are TRBV10-1 and TRBJ2-7; no clear D gene. The V gene lost 5 bases and the J gene lost 6 bases, with 11 bases spanning the gap. Per the germline V gene, CDR1 is WNHNN and CDR2 is SYGVQD (reference sequence). The CDR3 has 12 residues.

The V gene is TRBV20-1, the J gene TRBJ2-6; 7 bases map to TRBD2. The CDR3 contains 19 residues. The trim removed 1 base at V and 0 bases at J, leaving 12 bases unmatched. From germline, CDR1 is DFQATT and CDR2 SNEGSKA (reference sequence). CDR3 sequence (DNA): TGCAGTGCTAGAGTAAGAGCTCTAGCGGCAAACTCTGGGGCCAACGTCCTGACTTTC. It yields the protein CSARVRALAANSGANVLTF.

This rearrangement joins TRBV20-1 to TRBJ2-2; D uncertain. Germline CDR1 is DFQATT and CDR2 is SNEGSKA (reference sequence). This CDR3 has 13 amino acids. V lost 6 bases and J 2 bases, leaving 10 bases between the germline ends. CDR3 sequence reads: CSARPDNTGELFF. CDR3 sequence (DNA): TGCAGTGCCAGGCCAGACAACACCGGGGAGCTGTTTTTT.

This clonotype came up a few times. This chain uses TRBV28 with TRBJ2-3, with D maybe TRBD1 (6 bases). The V end was cut by 6 bases, the J end by 3 bases, with 16 bases between. Per germline, CDR1 MDHEN and CDR2 SYDVKM. The CDR3 extends over 15 amino acids. The DNA for the CDR3 is TGTGCCAGCAGACCACAGGGCCTCGGTACAGATACGCAGTATTTT. It encodes CASRPQGLGTDTQYF.

This clonotype was detected only a few times. This chain uses TRBV4-3 with TRBJ2-7; D might be TRBD1 or TRBD2, each matching 5 bases. This CDR3 has 15 residues. Per the germline V gene, CDR1 is LGHNA and CDR2 is YSLEER. Trimming shortened V by 3 bases and J by 3 bases, and 15 bases separated the two germline ends. CDR3 residues: CASSQDGTGRYEQYF. The DNA for the CDR3 is TGCGCCAGCAGCCAGGACGGGACGGGCCGCTACGAGCAGTACTTC.

As regards this clonotype: At one end, the junction sequence differs from germline, possibly due to a read error. The CDR3 reads CASSENGTNVLTF. CDR3 DNA: TGCGCCAGCAGTGAGAATGGGACCAACGTCCTGACTTTC. The rearrangement uses TRBV10-1 and TRBJ2-6; no clear D gene. Looked up from germline, CDR1 is WNHNN and CDR2 is SYGVQD (reference sequence). The CDR3 spans 13 residues.

The CDR3 loop reads CASSGQTRNTIYF. The CDR3, as DNA: TGTGCCAGCAGCGGACAGACCCGGAACACCATATATTTT. The rearrangement uses TRBV12-3 or TRBV12-4 and TRBJ1-3; D perhaps matches TRBD1 (6 bases). CDR3 length: 13 amino acids. Between the trimmed V and J ends, which lost 6 bases and 7 bases, there was a span of 13 bases.

This clonotype was detected only a few times. V and J are TRBV20-1 and TRBJ2-6; the D gene is possibly TRBD1 (5 bases). V lost 3 bases and J lost 0, with 6 bases in between. The length of the CDR3 is 14 residues. Germline CDR1 is DFQATT and CDR2 is SNEGSKA (reference sequence). The CDR3 loop is CSASDSSGANVLTF. As DNA, the CDR3 is TGCAGTGCTAGCGACAGCTCTGGGGCCAACGTCCTGACTTTC.

The sample holds a few counts of this clonotype. This rearrangement joins TRBV20-1 to TRBJ2-2; a weak D match, TRBD2 (6 bases). The CDR3 runs 17 residues. The germline V gene encodes CDR1 DFQATT and CDR2 SNEGSKA (reference sequence). V was pared by 0 bases and J by 7 bases, with 21 bases between. CDR3 sequence (DNA): TGCAGTGCTAGAGAGGGAAGGATGGGGTGGGAGGACGGGGAGCTGTTTTTT. As protein: CSAREGRMGWEDGELFF.

There are a few counts of this clonotype. The chain joins TRBV19 to TRBJ2-3; a weak D match, TRBD1 (6 bases). This CDR3 region has 17 residues. Trimming removed 3 bases from V and 2 bases from J, with 18 bases in between. CDR1 is LNHDA and CDR2 is SQIVND in the germline V gene (reference sequence). CDR3 coding DNA: TGTGCCAGTAGTATTTTACTATCAGGGGACATCACAGATACGCAGTATTTT. Protein sequence: CASSILLSGDITDTQYF.

A note on this clonotype: One end of the junction varies from germline; a read error may be responsible. This chain connects TRBV12-3 or TRBV12-4 to TRBJ2-1; no clear D. CDR3 length: 12 residues. The CDR3 spells CASSPTYDEQFF. For the CDR3, the DNA is TGTGCCAGCAGTCCAACCTACGATGAGCAGTTCTTC.

This clonotype came up many times. CDR3 amino acids: CATGRRVGYNEQFF. CDR3 nucleotides: TGTGCCACCGGGCGCAGGGTGGGCTACAATGAGCAGTTCTTC. The V gene is TRBV15, the J gene TRBJ2-1, with a possible D match to TRBD1 (5 bases). V lost 8 bases and J lost 3, with 14 bases in between. The CDR3 has 14 residues. CDR1 LNHNV and CDR2 YYDKDF come from the germline V gene (reference sequence).

Only a few counts were recorded for this clonotype. The CDR3 loop is CASSAVQGGWETQYF. DNA for the CDR3: TGTGCCAGCAGCGCCGTTCAGGGCGGATGGGAGACCCAGTACTTC. The V and J genes are TRBV7-3 and TRBJ2-5; D perhaps matches TRBD1 (5 bases). Germline values: CDR1 SGHTA, CDR2 FQGTGA. Trimming took 5 bases from V and 5 from J, leaving 18 bases between them. The CDR3 loop spans 15 amino acids.

This clonotype was seen repeatedly, ten times or more. This chain links TRBV5-6 with TRBJ1-2; maybe TRBD1 (6 bases). V was cut by 4 bases and J by 0 bases, with 13 bases left in between. Germline V gene data show CDR1 as SGHDT and CDR2 as YYEEEE. CDR3 length: 15 residues. The CDR3 DNA follows: TGTGCCAGCAGCCCCAGGGGATCAGCTAACTATGGCTACACCTTC. This codes for CASSPRGSANYGYTF.

V gene TRBV3-1 combines with J gene TRBJ1-2, with TRBD1 matching 7 bases. CDR1 LGHDT and CDR2 YNNKEL come from the germline V gene (reference sequence). CDR3 size: 13 residues. Trimming removed 4 bases from V and 4 bases from J; junction bases left unmatched: 3. This chain's CDR3 is CASSLGQRYGYTF. The CDR3 DNA follows: TGTGCCAGCAGCCTGGGACAGCGCTATGGCTACACCTTC.

This clonotype was picked up many times. The chain recombines TRBV6-2 or TRBV6-3 with TRBJ1-5; D remains ambiguous. The CDR3 runs 14 residues. Germline CDR1 is MNHEY and CDR2 is SVGEGT. Trimming took off 4 bases at V and 4 bases at J, with 11 bases between the two ends. The DNA of the CDR3 is TGTGCCAGCAGTTTTGGGCAGAAAAATCAGCCCCAGCATTTT. Translated, it gives CASSFGQKNQPQHF.

This clonotype has only one observation. DNA for the CDR3: TGCGCCAGCAGTGAAAACCCTACGGCCTACGAGCAGTACTTC. Translated, it gives CASSENPTAYEQYF. The rearrangement uses TRBV5-1 and TRBJ2-7; D is undetermined. V gave up 5 bases and J gave up 2 bases, with 14 bases separating them. This CDR3 has 14 residues. Germline values: CDR1 SGHRS, CDR2 YFSETQ. The full variable domain, completed using reference TRBV5-1 and TRBJ2-7, is KAGVTQTPRYLIKTRGQQVTLSCSPISGHRSVSWYQQTPGQGLQFLFEYFSETQRNKGNFPGRFSGRQFSNSRSEMNVSTLELGDSALYLCASSENPTAYEQYFGPGTRLTVT.

The sample holds a few counts of this clonotype. The V and J genes are TRBV20-1 and TRBJ1-3, with 7 bases that match TRBD1. The ends lost 0 bases at V and 5 bases at J; junction bases unmatched: 7. Per the germline V gene, CDR1 is DFQATT and CDR2 is SNEGSKA (reference sequence). CDR3 length equals 15 residues. In DNA, the CDR3 is TGCAGTGCTAGAGATGGGAACAGGGGCAGAAACACCATATATTTT. Translated, it gives CSARDGNRGRNTIYF.

This clonotype appeared a few times. V usage is TRBV20-1 and J usage is TRBJ2-7; 8 positions agree with TRBD2. CDR3 length: 13 amino acids. V shed 3 bases and J 6 bases; nucleotides not matched to a gene: 7. Germline-derived CDR1 and CDR2 are DFQATT and SNEGSKA (reference sequence). The CDR3 spells CSARSGSISEQYF. The CDR3 DNA sequence: TGCAGTGCTAGGAGCGGGAGTATTTCCGAGCAGTACTTC.

There are a few counts of this clonotype. The J gene is TRBJ1-6, the V gene TRBV15; D unclear. Trimming cost V 3 bases and J 7 bases, with 10 bases left between them. Per the germline V gene, CDR1 is LNHNV and CDR2 is YYDKDF (reference sequence). The CDR3 extends over 14 amino acids. This CDR3 reads CATSSLGLNSPLHF. DNA for the CDR3: TGTGCCACCAGCAGTTTGGGGTTAAATTCACCCCTCCACTTT.

This clonotype was recorded a few times. The chain has TRBV20-1 and TRBJ2-1, with D uncertain. Trimming took off 3 bases at V and 8 bases at J, with 8 bases between the two ends. CDR1 is DFQATT and CDR2 is SNEGSKA in the germline V gene (reference sequence). The length of the CDR3 is 11 residues. CDR3 sequence reads: CSASGQHEQFF. For the CDR3, the DNA is TGCAGTGCTAGCGGGCAACATGAGCAGTTCTTC.